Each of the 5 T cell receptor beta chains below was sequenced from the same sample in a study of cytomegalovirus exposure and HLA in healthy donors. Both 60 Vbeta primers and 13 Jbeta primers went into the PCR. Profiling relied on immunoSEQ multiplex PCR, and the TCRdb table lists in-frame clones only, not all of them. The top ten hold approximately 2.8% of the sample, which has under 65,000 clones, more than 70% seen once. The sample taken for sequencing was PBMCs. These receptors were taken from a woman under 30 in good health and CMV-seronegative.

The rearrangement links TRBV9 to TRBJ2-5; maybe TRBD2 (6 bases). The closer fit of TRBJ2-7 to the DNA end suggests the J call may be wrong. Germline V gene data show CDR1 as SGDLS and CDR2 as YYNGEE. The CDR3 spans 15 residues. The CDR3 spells CASSPTTRASYEQYF. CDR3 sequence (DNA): TGTGCCAGCAGCCCCACGACTAGGGCCTCCTACGAGCAGTACTTC.

The CDR3 sequence is CASAGRGPTEAFF. As DNA, the CDR3 is TGTGCCAGCGCCGGCAGGGGGCCAACTGAAGCTTTCTTT. This chain uses TRBV19 with TRBJ1-1, with 8 nucleotides matching TRBD1. V was clipped by 9 bases and J by 5 bases; unmatched bases: 8. Germline CDR1 is LNHDA and CDR2 is SQIVND (reference sequence). The CDR3 sequence is 13 residues long.

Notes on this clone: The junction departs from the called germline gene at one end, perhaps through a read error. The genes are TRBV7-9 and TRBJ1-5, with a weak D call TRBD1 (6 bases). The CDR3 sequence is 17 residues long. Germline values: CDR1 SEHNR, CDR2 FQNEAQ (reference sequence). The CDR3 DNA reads TGTTCCAGCAGCTTAGGGGTGGACAGCCTCATCAATCAGCCCCAGCATTTT. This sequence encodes CSSSLGVDSLINQPQHF.

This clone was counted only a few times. CDR3 nucleotides: TGTGCCAGCAGCTTGGGCCTGGCTAGCACAGATACGCAGTATTTT. Translation: CASSLGLASTDTQYF. The genes are TRBV5-4 and TRBJ2-3; no reliable D call. V was shortened by 0 bases and J by 0 bases, with 8 bases between the two germline ends. The CDR3 consists of 15 residues. Germline loops: CDR1 SGHNT, CDR2 YYREEE (reference sequence). Supplemented by reference TRBV5-4 and TRBJ2-3, the full variable domain reads ETGVTQSPTHLIKTRGQQVTLRCSSQSGHNTVSWYQQALGQGPQFIFQYYREEENGRGNFPPRFSGLQFPNYSSELNVNALELDDSALYLCASSLGLASTDTQYFGPGTRLTVL.

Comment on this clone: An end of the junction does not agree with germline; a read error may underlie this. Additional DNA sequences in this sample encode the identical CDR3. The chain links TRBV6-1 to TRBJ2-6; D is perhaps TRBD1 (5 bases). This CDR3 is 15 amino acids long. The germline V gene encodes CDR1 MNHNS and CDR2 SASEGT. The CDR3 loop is CASSERASGANGLTF. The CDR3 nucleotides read TGTGCCAGCAGTGAACGGGCCTCTGGGGCCAACGGCCTGACTTTC.